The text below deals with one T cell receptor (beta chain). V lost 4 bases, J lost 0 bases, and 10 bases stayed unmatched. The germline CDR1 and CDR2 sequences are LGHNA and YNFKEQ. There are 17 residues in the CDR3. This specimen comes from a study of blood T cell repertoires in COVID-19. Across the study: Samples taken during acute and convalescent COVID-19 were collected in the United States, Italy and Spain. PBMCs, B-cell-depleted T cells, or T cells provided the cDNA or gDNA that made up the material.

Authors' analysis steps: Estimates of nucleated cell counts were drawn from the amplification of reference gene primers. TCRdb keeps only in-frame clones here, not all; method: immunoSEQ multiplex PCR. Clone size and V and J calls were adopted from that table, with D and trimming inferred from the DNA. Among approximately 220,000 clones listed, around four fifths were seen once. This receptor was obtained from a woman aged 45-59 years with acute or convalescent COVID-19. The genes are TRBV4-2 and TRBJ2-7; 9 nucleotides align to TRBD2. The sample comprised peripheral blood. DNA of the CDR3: TGTGCCAGCAGCCTCCACACTAGCGGGCAGAGCTCCTACGAGCAGTACTTC. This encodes CASSLHTSGQSSYEQYF.